This T cell receptor (beta chain) originates from a study of siplizumab effects on memory and regulatory T cells. Study results and limitations: Memory T cells appeared less diverse than naive cells, which seemed to contribute substantially to alloresponse. The alloreactive clones that mapped to unstimulated subsets made up only a minor fraction. Naive versus memory phenotype went unassigned for roughly 80-96% of proliferating CD4+ or CD8+ clones.

Regarding this clone: The antigen is not known.

The CDR3 spans 17 residues. Looked up from germline, CDR1 is SGDLS and CDR2 is YYNGEE. Trimming took off 4 bases at V and 3 bases at J, with 19 bases between the two ends. TCR templates numbering some 10^5 were assayed per sample. The repertoire was sequenced with immunoSEQ multiplex PCR; TCRdb's copy has only in-frame clones and lacks some. The data hold fewer than 85,000 clones, with about 87% observed a single time. The sequencing sample was made of Tregs sorted from blood. The receptor was derived from a human donor in good health. The V and J genes are TRBV9 and TRBJ1-4; D perhaps matches TRBD1 (6 bases). Written as DNA, the CDR3 is TGTGCCAGCAGCAAATGGGGGGCAGGGGCGCCTAATGAAAAACTGTTTTTT. Protein product: CASSKWGAGAPNEKLFF.